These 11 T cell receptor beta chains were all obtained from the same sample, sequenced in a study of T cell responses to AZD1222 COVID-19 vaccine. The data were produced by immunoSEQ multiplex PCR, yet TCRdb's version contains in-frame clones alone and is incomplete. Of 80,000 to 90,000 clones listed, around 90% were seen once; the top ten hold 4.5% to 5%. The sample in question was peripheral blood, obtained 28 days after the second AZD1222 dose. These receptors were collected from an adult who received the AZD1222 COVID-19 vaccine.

Here the CDR3 reads CASSGGQGVTEAFF. CDR3 nucleotide sequence: TGTGCCAGCAGCGGGGGACAGGGGGTCACTGAAGCTTTCTTT. The rearrangement joins TRBV5-6 to TRBJ1-1, with 11 bases aligning to TRBD1. Germline V gene lookup returns CDR1 SGHDT and CDR2 YYEEEE. This CDR3 comprises 14 residues. The V gene end was trimmed by 4 bases and the J gene end by 4 bases; junction bases not matched to a gene: 3.

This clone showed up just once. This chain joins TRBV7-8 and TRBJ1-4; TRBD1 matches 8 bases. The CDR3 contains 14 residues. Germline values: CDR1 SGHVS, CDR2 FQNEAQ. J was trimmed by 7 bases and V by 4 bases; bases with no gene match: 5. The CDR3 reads CASSSGGGGEKLFF. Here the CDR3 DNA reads TGTGCCAGCAGCTCAGGGGGCGGTGGTGAAAAACTGTTTTTT.

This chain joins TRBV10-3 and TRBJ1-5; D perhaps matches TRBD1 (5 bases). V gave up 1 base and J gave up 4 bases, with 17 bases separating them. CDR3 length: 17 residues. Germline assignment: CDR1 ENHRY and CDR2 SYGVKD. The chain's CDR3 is CAISEFGDGASNQPQHF. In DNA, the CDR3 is TGTGCCATCAGTGAGTTTGGGGACGGTGCCTCTAATCAGCCCCAGCATTTT.

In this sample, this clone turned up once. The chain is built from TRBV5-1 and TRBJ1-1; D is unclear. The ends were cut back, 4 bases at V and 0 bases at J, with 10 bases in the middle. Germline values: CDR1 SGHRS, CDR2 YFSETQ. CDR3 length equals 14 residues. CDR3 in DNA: TGCGCCAGCAGCGTCACCGGGATGAACACTGAAGCTTTCTTT. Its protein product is CASSVTGMNTEAFF. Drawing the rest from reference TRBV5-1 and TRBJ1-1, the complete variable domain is KAGVTQTPRYLIKTRGQQVTLSCSPISGHRSVSWYQQTPGQGLQFLFEYFSETQRNKGNFPGRFSGRQFSNSRSEMNVSTLELGDSALYLCASSVTGMNTEAFFGQGTRLTVV.

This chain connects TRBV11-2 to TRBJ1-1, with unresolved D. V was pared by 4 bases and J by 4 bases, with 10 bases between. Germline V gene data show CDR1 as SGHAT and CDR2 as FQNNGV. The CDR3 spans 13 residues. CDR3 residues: CASSSQSLTEAFF. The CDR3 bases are TGTGCCAGCAGCTCCCAAAGTCTCACTGAAGCTTTCTTT.

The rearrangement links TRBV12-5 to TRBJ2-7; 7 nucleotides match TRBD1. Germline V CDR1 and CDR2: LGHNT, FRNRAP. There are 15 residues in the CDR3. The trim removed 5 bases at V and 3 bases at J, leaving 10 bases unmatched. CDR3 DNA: TGTGCTAGTGGTCCCTCCGCGGCAGGGGGCTACGAGCAGTACTTC. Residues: CASGPSAAGGYEQYF.

The CDR3 loop is CASSIGGQAANTEAFF. CDR3 nucleotides: TGTGCCAGTAGTATAGGCGGACAGGCTGCAAACACTGAAGCTTTCTTT. V and J are TRBV19 and TRBJ1-1, with 7 bases that match TRBD1. The CDR3 contains 16 residues. J was trimmed by 2 bases and V by 1 base; bases with no gene match: 7. Germline loops: CDR1 LNHDA, CDR2 SQIVND (reference sequence).

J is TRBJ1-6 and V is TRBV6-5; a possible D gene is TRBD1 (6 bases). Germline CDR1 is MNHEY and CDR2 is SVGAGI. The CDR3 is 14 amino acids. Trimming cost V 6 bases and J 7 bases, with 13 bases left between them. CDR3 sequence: CASSRTETNSPLHF. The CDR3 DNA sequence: TGTGCCAGCAGCAGGACAGAGACCAATTCACCCCTCCACTTT.

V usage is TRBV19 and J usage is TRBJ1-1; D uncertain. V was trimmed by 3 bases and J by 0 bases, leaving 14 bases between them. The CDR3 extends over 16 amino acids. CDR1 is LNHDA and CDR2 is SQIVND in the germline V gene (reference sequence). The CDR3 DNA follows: TGTGCCAGTAGTATTTCGACTTCCTTCATGAACACTGAAGCTTTCTTT. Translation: CASSISTSFMNTEAFF.

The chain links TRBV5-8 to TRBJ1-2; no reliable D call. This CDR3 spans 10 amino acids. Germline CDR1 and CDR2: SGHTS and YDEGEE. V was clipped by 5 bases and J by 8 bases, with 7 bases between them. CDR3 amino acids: CASRVGGYTF. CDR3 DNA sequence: TGTGCCAGCAGGGTGGGGGGCTACACCTTC. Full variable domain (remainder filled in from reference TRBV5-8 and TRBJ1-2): EAGVTQSPTHLIKTRGQQATLRCSPISGHTSVYWYQQALGLGLQFLLWYDEGEERNRGNFPPRFSGRQFPNYSSELNVNALELEDSALYLCASRVGGYTFGSGTRLTVV.

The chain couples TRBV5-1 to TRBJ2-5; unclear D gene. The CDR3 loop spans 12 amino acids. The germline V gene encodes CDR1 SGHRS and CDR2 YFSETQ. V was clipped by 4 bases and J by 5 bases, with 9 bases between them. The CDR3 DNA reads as TGCGCCAGCAGCCCCCTCGGCGAGACCCAGTACTTC. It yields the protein CASSPLGETQYF.